The present T cell receptor beta chain was sequenced within a study of T cells after somatic rescue of genetic block. The data were produced by immunoSEQ multiplex PCR, yet TCRdb's version contains in-frame clones alone and is incomplete. The repertoire holds over 95,000 clones, with just over 90% as singletons. Sequenced: peripheral blood mononuclear cells (PBMCs). The sequence was collected from a woman between 18 and 30 years old.

CDR3: CASSIKGSEYNEQFF. Written as DNA, the CDR3 is TGTGCCAGTAGTATTAAGGGTTCGGAGTACAATGAGCAGTTCTTC. The chain couples TRBV19 to TRBJ2-1; D is ambiguous. From germline, CDR1 is LNHDA and CDR2 SQIVND (reference sequence). This CDR3 is built from 15 residues. Trimming pared 3 bases from V and 4 bases from J, leaving 13 bases between.